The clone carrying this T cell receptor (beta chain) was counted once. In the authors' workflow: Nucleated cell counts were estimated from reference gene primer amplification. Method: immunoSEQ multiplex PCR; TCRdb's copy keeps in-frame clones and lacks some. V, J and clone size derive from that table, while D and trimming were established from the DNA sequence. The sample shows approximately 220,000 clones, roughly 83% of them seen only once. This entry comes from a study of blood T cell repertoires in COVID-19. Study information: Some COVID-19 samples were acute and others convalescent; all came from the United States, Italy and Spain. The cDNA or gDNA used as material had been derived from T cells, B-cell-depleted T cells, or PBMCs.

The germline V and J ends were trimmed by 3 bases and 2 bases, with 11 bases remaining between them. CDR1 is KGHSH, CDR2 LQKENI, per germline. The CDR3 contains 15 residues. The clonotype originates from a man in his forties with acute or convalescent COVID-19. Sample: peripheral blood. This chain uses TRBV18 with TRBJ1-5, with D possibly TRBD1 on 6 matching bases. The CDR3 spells CASSPKGGGNQPQHF. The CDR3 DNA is TGTGCCAGCTCACCGAAAGGGGGTGGCAATCAGCCCCAGCATTTT.